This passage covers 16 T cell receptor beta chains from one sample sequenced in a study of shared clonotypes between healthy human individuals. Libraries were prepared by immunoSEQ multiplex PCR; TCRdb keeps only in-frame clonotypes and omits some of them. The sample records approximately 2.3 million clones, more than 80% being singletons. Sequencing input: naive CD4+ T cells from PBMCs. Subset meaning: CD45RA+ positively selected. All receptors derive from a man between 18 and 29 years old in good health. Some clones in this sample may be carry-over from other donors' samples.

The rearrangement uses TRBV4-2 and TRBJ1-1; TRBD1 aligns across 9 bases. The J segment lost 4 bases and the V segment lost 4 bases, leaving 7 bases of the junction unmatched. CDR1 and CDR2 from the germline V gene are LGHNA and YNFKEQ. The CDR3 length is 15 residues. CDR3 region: CASSPRDRESTEAFF. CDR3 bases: TGTGCCAGCAGCCCACGGGACAGGGAATCCACTGAAGCTTTCTTT.

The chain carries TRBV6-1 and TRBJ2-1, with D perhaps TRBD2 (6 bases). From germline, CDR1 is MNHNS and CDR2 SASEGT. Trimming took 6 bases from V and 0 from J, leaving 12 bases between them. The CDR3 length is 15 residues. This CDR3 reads CASRLGGNSYNEQFF. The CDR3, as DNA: TGTGCCAGCAGATTGGGCGGGAACTCCTACAATGAGCAGTTCTTC.

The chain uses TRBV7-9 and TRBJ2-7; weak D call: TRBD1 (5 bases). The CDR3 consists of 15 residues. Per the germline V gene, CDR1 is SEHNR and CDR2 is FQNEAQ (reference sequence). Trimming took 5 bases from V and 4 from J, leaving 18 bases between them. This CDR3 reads CASSVKGQGPYEQYF. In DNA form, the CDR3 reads TGTGCCAGCAGCGTTAAAGGTCAGGGCCCATACGAGCAGTACTTC. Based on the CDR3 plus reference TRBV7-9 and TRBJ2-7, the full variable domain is DTGVSQNPRHKITKRGQNVTFRCDPISEHNRLYWYRQTLGQGPEFLTYFQNEAQLEKSRLLSDRFSAERPKGSFSTLEIQRTEQGDSAMYLCASSVKGQGPYEQYFGPGTRLTVT.

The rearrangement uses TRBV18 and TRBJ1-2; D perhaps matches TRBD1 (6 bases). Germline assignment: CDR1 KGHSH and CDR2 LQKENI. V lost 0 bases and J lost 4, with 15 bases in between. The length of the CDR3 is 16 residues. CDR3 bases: TGTGCCAGCTCACCACCTACCCGGGGGCACGTCTATGGCTACACCTTC. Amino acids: CASSPPTRGHVYGYTF.

The CDR3 loop is CASSLPGGAEETQYF. The CDR3 nucleotides are TGCGCCAGCAGCCTCCCCGGGGGAGCGGAGGAGACCCAGTACTTC. The rearrangement uses TRBV5-1 and TRBJ2-5; D might be TRBD2 (6 bases). The germline gives CDR1 SGHRS, CDR2 YFSETQ. With 4 bases removed from V and 5 bases from J, the gap between germline ends came to 18 bases. The CDR3 loop spans 15 amino acids.

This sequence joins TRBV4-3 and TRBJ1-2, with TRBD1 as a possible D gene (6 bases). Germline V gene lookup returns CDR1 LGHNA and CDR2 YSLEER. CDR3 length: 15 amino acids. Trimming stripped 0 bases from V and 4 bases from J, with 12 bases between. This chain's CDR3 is CASSQDRGTTYGYTF. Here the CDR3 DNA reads TGCGCCAGCAGCCAAGACAGGGGAACAACCTATGGCTACACCTTC.

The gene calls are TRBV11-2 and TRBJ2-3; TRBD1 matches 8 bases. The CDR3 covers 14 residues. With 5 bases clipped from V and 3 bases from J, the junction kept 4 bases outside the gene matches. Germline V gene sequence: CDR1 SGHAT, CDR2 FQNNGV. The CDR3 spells CASSARGRTDTQYF. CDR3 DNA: TGTGCCAGCAGCGCCAGGGGGCGTACAGATACGCAGTATTTT.

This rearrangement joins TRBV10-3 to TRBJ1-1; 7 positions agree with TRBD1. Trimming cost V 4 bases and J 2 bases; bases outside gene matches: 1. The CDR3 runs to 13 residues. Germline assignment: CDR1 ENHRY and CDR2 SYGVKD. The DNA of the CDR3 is TGTGCCATCAGTGGGGACAGTAACACTGAAGCTTTCTTT. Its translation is CAISGDSNTEAFF.

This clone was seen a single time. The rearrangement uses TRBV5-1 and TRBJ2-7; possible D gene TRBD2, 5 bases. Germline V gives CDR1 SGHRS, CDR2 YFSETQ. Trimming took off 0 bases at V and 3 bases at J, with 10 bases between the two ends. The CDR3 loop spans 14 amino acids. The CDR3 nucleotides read TGCGCCAGCAGCTTGGCTCCGGACTTCTACGAGCAGTACTTC. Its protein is CASSLAPDFYEQYF. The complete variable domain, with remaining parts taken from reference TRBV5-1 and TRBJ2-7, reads KAGVTQTPRYLIKTRGQQVTLSCSPISGHRSVSWYQQTPGQGLQFLFEYFSETQRNKGNFPGRFSGRQFSNSRSEMNVSTLELGDSALYLCASSLAPDFYEQYFGPGTRLTVT.

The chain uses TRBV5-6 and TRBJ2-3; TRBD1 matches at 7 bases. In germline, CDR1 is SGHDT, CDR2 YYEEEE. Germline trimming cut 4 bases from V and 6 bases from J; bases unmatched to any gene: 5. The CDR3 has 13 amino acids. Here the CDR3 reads CASSHTGVDTQYF. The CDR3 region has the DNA TGTGCCAGCAGCCATACAGGGGTGGATACGCAGTATTTT.

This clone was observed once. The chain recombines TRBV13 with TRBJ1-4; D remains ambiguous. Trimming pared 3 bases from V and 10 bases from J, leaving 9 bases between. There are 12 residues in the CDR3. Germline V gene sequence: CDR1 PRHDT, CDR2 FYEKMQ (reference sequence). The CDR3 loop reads CASSFGVGKLFF. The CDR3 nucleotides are TGTGCCAGCAGCTTCGGGGTGGGAAAACTGTTTTTT.

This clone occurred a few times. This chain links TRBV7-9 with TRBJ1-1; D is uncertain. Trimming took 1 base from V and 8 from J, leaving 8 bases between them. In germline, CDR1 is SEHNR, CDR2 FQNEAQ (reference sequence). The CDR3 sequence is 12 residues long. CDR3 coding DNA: TGTGCCAGCAGCTTAGGCCGGCAAGAAGCTTTCTTT. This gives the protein CASSLGRQEAFF. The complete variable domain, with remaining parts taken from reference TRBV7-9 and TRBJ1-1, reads DTGVSQNPRHKITKRGQNVTFRCDPISEHNRLYWYRQTLGQGPEFLTYFQNEAQLEKSRLLSDRFSAERPKGSFSTLEIQRTEQGDSAMYLCASSLGRQEAFFGQGTRLTVV.

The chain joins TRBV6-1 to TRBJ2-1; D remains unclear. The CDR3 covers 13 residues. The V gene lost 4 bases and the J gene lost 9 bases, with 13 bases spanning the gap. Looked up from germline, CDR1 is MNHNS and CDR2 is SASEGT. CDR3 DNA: TGTGCCAGCAGTGTTGAGAGGTCCGGTGAGCAGTTCTTC. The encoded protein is CASSVERSGEQFF.

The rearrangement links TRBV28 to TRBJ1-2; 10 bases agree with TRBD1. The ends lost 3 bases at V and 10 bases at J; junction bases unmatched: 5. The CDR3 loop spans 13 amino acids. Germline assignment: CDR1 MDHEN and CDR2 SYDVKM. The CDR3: CASSLRQGASYTF. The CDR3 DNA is TGTGCCAGCAGTTTGAGACAGGGGGCGTCCTACACCTTC.

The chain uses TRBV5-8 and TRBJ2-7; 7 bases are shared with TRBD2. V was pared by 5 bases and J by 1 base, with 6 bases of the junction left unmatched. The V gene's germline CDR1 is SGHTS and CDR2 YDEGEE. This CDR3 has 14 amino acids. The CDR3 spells CASSSAGYSYEQYF. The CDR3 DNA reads TGTGCCAGCAGTTCAGCGGGGTATTCCTACGAGCAGTACTTC.

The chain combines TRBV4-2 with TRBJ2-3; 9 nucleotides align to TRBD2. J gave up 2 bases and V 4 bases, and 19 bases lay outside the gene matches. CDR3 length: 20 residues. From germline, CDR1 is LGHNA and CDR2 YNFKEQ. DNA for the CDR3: TGTGCCAGCAGCCTTAAAGGGATTGCGGGAGGGTTAGGCGACACAGATACGCAGTATTTT. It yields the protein CASSLKGIAGGLGDTDTQYF.